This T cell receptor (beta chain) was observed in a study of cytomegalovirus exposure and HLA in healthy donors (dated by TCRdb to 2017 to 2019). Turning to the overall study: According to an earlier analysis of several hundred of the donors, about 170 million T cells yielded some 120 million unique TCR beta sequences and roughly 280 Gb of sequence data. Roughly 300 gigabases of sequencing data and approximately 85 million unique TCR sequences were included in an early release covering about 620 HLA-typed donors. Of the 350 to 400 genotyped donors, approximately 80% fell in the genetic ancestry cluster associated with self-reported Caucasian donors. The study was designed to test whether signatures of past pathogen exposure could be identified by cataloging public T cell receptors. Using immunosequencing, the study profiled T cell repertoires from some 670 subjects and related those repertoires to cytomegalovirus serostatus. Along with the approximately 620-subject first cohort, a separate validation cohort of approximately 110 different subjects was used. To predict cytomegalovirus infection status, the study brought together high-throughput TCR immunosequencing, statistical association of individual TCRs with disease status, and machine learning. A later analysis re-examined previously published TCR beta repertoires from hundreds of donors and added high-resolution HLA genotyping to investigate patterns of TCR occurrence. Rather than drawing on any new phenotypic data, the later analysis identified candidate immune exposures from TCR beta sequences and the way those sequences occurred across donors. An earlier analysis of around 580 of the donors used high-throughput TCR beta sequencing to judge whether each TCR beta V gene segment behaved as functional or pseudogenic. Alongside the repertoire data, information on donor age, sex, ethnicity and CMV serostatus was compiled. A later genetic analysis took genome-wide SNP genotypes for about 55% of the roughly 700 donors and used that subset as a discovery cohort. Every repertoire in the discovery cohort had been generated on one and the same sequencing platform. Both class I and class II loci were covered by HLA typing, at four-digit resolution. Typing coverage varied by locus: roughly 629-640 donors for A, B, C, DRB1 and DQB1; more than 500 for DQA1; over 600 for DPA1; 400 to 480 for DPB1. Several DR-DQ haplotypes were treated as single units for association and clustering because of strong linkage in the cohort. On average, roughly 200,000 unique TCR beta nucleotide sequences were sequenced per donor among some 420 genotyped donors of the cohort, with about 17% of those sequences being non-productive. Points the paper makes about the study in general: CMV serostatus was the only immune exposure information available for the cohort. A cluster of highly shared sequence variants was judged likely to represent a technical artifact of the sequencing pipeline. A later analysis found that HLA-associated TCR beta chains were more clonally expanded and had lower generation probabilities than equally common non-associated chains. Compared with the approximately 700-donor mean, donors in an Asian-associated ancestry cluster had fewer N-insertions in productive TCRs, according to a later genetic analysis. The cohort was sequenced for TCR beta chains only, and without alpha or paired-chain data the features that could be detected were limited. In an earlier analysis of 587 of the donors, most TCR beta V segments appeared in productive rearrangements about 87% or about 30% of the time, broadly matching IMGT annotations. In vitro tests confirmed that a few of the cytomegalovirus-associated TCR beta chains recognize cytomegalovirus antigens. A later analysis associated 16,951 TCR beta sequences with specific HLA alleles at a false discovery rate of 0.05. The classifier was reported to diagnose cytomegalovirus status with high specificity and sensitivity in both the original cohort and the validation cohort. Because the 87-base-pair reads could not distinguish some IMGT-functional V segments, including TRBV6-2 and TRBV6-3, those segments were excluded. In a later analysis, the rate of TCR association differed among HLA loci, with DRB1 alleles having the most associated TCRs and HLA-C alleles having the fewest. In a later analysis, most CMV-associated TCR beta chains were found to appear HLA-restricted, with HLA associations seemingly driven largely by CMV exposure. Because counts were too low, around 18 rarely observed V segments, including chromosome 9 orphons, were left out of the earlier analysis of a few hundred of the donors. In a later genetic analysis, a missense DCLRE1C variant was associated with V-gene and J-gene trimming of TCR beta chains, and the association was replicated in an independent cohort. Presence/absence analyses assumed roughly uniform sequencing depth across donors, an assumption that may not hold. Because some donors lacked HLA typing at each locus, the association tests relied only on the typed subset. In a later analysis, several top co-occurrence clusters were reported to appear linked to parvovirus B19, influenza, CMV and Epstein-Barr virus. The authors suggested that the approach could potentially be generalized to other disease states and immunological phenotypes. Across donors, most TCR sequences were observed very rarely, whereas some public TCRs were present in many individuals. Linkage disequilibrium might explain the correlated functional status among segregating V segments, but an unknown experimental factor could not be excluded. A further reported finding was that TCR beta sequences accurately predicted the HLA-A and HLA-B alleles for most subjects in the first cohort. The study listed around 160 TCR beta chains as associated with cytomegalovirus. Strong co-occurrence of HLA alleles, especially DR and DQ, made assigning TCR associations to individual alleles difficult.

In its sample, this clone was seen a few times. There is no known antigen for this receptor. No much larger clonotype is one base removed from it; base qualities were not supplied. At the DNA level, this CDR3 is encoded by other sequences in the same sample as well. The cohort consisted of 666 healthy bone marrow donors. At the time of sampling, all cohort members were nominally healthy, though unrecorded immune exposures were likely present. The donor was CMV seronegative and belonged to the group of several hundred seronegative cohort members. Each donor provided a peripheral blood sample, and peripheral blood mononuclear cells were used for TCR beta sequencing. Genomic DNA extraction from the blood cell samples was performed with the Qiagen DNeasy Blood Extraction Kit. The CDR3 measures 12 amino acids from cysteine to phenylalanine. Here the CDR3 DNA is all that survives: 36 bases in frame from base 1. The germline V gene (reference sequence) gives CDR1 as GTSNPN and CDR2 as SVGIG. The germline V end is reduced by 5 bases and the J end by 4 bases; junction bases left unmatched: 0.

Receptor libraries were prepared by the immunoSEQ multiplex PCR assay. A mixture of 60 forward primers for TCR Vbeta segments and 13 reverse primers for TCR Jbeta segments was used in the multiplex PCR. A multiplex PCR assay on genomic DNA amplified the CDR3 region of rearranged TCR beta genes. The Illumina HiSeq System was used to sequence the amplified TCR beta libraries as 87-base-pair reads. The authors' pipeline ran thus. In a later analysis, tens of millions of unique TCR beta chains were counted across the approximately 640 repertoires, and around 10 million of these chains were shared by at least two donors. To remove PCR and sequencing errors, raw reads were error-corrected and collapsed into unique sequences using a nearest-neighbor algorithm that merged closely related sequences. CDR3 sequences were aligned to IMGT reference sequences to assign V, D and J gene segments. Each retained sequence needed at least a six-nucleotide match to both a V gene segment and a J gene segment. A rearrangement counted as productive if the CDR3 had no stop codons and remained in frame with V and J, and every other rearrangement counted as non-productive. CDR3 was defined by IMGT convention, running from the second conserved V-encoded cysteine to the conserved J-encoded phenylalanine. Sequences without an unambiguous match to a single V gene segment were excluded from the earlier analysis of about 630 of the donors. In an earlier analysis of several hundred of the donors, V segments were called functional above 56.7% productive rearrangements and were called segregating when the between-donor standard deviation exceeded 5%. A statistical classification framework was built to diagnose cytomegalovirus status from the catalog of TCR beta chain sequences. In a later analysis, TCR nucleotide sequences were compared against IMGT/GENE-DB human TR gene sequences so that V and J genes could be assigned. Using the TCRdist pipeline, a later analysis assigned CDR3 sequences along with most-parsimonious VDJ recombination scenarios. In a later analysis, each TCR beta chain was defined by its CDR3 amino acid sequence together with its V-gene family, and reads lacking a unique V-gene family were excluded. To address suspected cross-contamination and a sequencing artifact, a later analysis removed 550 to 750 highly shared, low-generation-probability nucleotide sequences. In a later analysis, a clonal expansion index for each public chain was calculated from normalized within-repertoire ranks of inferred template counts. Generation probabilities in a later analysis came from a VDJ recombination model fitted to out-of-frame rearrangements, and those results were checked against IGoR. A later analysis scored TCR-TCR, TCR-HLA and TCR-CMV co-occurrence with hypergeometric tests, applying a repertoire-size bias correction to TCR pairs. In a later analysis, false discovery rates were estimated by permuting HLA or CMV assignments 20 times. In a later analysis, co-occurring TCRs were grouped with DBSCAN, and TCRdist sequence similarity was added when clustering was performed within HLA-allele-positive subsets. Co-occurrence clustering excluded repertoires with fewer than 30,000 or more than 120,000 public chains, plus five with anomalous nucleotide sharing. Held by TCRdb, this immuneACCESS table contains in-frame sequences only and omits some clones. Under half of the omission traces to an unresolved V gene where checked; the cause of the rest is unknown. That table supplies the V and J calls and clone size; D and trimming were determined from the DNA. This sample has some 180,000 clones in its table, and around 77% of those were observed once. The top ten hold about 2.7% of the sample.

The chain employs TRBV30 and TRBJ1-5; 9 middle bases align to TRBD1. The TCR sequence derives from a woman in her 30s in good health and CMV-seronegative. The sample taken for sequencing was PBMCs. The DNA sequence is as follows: TGTGCCTGGGGACAGGGGAATCAGCCCCAGCATTTT. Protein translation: CAWGQGNQPQHF. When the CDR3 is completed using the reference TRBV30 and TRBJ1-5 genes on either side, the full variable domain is SQTIHQWPATLVQPVGSPLSLECTVEGTSNPNLYWYRQAAGRGLQLLFYSVGIGQISSEVPQNLSASRPQDRQFILSSKKLLLSDSGFYLCAWGQGNQPQHFGDGTRLSIL.